The 15 T cell receptor beta chains in this list originate from one sample, sequenced in a study of blood T cells in healthy people across ages. Using a J-beta primer mix together with a sample-barcoded 5' primer, a second PCR was run for roughly 6 to 12 cycles. MiXCR was run by TCRdb on the 5' RACE reads, yielding one entry per CDR3 protein. The data show roughly 680,000 distinct CDR3 sequences, over 40% seen once. Sequenced sample: blood. Receptors were obtained from a woman older than 75 in good health.

The rearrangement links TRBV2 to TRBJ2-5, with D possibly being TRBD2 (5 bases). Germline CDR1 SNHLY, CDR2 FYNNEI. Between the trimmed V and J ends, which lost 7 bases and 1 base, there was a span of 7 bases. CDR3 length: 12 amino acids. CDR3 DNA: TGTGCCAGCATTGAGGGCCAAGAGACCCAGTACTTC. It translates to CASIEGQETQYF.

The CDR3 DNA reads TGTGCCAGCAGTTACACCTCCGGGACAGGGGGCGGCTACACCTTC. This codes for CASSYTSGTGGGYTF. The chain is built from TRBV6-5 and TRBJ1-2; TRBD1 agrees at 12 bases. There are 15 residues in the CDR3. V lost 2 bases and J lost 8; bases outside the gene matches: 6. In germline, CDR1 is MNHEY, CDR2 SVGAGI.

This clonotype was seen repeatedly, ten times or more. The J gene is TRBJ2-1, the V gene TRBV7-3; unclear D gene. This CDR3 is 16 amino acids long. Germline-derived CDR1 and CDR2 are SGHTA and FQGTGA. Trimming left V 5 bases short and J 0 bases short, with 14 bases between. The CDR3 is CASSLLASVSYNEQFF. CDR3 sequence (DNA): TGTGCCAGCAGCCTCCTTGCGTCGGTCTCCTACAATGAGCAGTTCTTC.

This clonotype was observed at least ten times. The rearrangement uses TRBV20-1 and TRBJ2-5; 9 bases map to TRBD2. The germline gives CDR1 DFQATT, CDR2 SNEGSKA (reference sequence). The CDR3 is made up of 14 amino acids. J lost 5 bases, V lost 1 base, and 5 bases had no gene match. The DNA of the CDR3 is TGCAGTGCTAGAGCTGGGACTAGCACGGAGACCCAGTACTTC. Protein sequence: CSARAGTSTETQYF.

The chain links TRBV6-5 to TRBJ2-5; D gene uncertain. V was clipped by 6 bases and J by 1 base, with 6 bases between them. There are 12 residues in the CDR3. Germline CDR1 reads MNHEY; CDR2 reads SVGAGI. The CDR3, as DNA: TGTGCCAGCAGACAGACCCAAGAGACCCAGTACTTC. Translated, it gives CASRQTQETQYF.

This sequence joins TRBV12-3 or TRBV12-4 and TRBJ2-7; D is ambiguous. The length of the CDR3 is 15 residues. Between the trimmed V and J ends, which lost 3 bases and 2 bases, there was a span of 14 bases. CDR3 nucleotide sequence: TGTGCCAGCAGTTTGAAGGGTAGTCGTACCTACGAGCAGTACTTC. Amino acid sequence: CASSLKGSRTYEQYF.

To note about this clonotype: Just one base apart from a much larger clone, this may be a read error. It is likely a read error, because the conserved phenylalanine at the end of the CDR3 is missing. The chain links TRBV29-1 to TRBJ1-2, with unresolved D. Germline CDR1 SQVTM, CDR2 ANQGSEA. The CDR3 runs to 14 residues. Trimming stripped 2 bases from V and 4 bases from J, with 14 bases between. Here the CDR3 DNA reads TGCAGCGTTGAACACACACGGCGGGGCTATGGCTACACCTCC. Translated: CSVEHTRRGYGYTS.

Worth noting for this clonotype: One base away lies a much larger clone, so this may be a sequencing read error. The V call is TRBV7-2, the J call TRBJ2-6; 7 bases align to TRBD1. The CDR3 has 17 amino acids. Per the germline V gene, CDR1 is SGHTA and CDR2 is FQGNSA. CDR3 DNA sequence: TGTGCCAGCAGCTCAGGACAGGTTATCTCTGGGGCCAGCGTCCTGACTTTC. Amino acids: CASSSGQVISGASVLTF.

The chain recombines TRBV6-1 with TRBJ1-2, with D possibly matching TRBD1 (6 bases). Germline V CDR1 and CDR2: MNHNS, SASEGT. The CDR3 runs 12 residues. The germline V and J ends were trimmed by 7 bases and 4 bases, with 10 bases remaining between them. Here the CDR3 reads CASTGTTYGYTF. The CDR3 nucleotides read TGTGCCAGCACCGGGACAACCTATGGCTACACCTTC.

This clonotype was counted between two and nine times. This chain uses TRBV18 with TRBJ1-1; D might be TRBD1 (5 bases). This CDR3 region has 15 residues. With 6 bases removed from V and 2 bases from J, the gap between germline ends came to 16 bases. Germline values: CDR1 KGHSH, CDR2 LQKENI. CDR3 DNA sequence: TGTGCCAGCTCCAAACAACGGGGACCAAACACTGAAGCTTTCTTT. Residues: CASSKQRGPNTEAFF.

This clonotype was counted many times. This chain joins TRBV28 and TRBJ2-1; 9 bases are a match to TRBD2. Germline V CDR1 and CDR2: MDHEN, SYDVKM. V shed 7 bases, J shed 4 bases, and the junction held 11 bases outside the gene matches. This CDR3 has 16 residues. CDR3 in amino acids: CASKRGGGALYNEQFF. CDR3 sequence (DNA): TGTGCCAGCAAAAGGGGCGGGGGGGCCCTTTACAATGAGCAGTTCTTC.

The V call is TRBV6-1, the J call TRBJ2-5, with 9 bases identical to TRBD2. The germline V gene has CDR1 MNHNS and CDR2 SASEGT. Losses at the gene ends were 6 bases for V and 4 bases for J; bases not matched to a gene: 15. The CDR3 loop spans 17 amino acids. This CDR3 reads CASSTTGTSNFPETQYF. CDR3 DNA: TGTGCCAGCAGCACAACCGGGACTAGCAATTTTCCAGAGACCCAGTACTTC.

This chain connects TRBV4-1 to TRBJ2-1; D might be TRBD1 or TRBD2, each matching 6 bases. The CDR3 consists of 15 residues. Per the germline V gene, CDR1 is MGHRA and CDR2 is YSYEKL. Trimming stripped 1 base from V and 5 bases from J, with 12 bases between. The CDR3 coding sequence is TGCGCCAGCAGCCAAGGATCCGGGGGCCACAATGAGCAGTTCTTC. It translates to CASSQGSGGHNEQFF.

This chain connects TRBV9 to TRBJ2-5; 11 positions agree with TRBD1. Losses at the gene ends were 5 bases for V and 5 bases for J; bases not matched to a gene: 5. The CDR3 contains 14 residues. Germline CDR1 and CDR2: SGDLS and YYNGEE. The CDR3 DNA reads as TGTGCCAGCAGTGGACAGGGGGCACGTGAGACCCAGTACTTC. It encodes CASSGQGARETQYF.

This clonotype was found many times. This rearrangement joins TRBV20-1 to TRBJ2-5; D is undetermined. The CDR3 has 12 amino acids. Trimming shortened V by 6 bases and J by 5 bases, and 13 bases separated the two germline ends. The germline V gene has CDR1 DFQATT and CDR2 SNEGSKA (reference sequence). CDR3 amino acids: CSARKVQETQYF. In DNA, the CDR3 is TGCAGTGCCAGAAAAGTCCAGGAGACCCAGTACTTC.